The rows below give T cell receptor beta chains drawn from one sample of a study of blood T cell repertoires in COVID-19. Sequencing used immunoSEQ multiplex PCR; TCRdb keeps in-frame clones, though not all of them. There are under 150,000 clones in the sample; approximately 87% occur only once, and 1.2% lies in the top ten. The specimen sequenced was PBMCs or T cells enriched from blood (not recorded which). These receptors were taken from a woman in her 30s with acute COVID-19. CDR3s leave out the opening cysteine and the closing phenylalanine or tryptophan.

v_call | cdr3_aa
TRBV7-8 | ASSLDVSGTGGYT
TRBV18 | ASSLRLADTDTQY
TRBV13 | ASSSRTSGRDPNEQF
TRBV11-2 | ASSPSWDIAGGVRF
TRBV10-3 | AIRGQGDNSPLH
TRBV7-8 | ASSLVSPGTGFNSPLH
TRBV19 | ATGTDSLGAQY
TRBV6-6 | ASSPPTGGSSPLH
TRBV30 | AWSVPLRGVGAYNEQF
TRBV6-2/TRBV6-3 | ASSLLGGDYEQY
TRBV29-1 | SGCQTASNTEAF
TRBV11-2 | ASSPRLAVYDEQF
TRBV10-3 | AIKVAGPGENEQF
TRBV18 | ASSPAGGRSLGQF
TRBV2 | ASGQGAGTEAF
TRBV19 | ASSVQSGTGFTEAF
TRBV30 | AWSVGTTNQPQH
TRBV7-2 | ASSPTGQGARPQH
TRBV3-1/TRBV3-2 | ASSQRTSGSPYNEQF
TRBV6-5 | ASRSGSQETQY
TRBV19 | ASSIGRVNQPQH
TRBV7-9 | ASSLVQGPGYT
TRBV27 | ASSSRTGTNGYT
TRBV7-2 | ASSSTYGYT
TRBV25-1 | ASSATGISMGEQY
TRBV11-2 | ASSPIGQGYEQY
TRBV3-1/TRBV3-2 | ASSQIAGVFLQY
TRBV7-9 | ASSFGTSGTSYNEQF
TRBV13 | ASSLVVGWDTEAF
TRBV7-9 | ASSPGGGGGAGQETQY
TRBV6-2/TRBV6-3 | ASSYSFLPSSGRLYYNEQF
TRBV27 | ASSLGTGSTEAF
TRBV10-1 | ASSVRTSGSYEQY
TRBV25-1 | ASKGTGNQPQH
TRBV30 | AWTRTGLADTQY
TRBV5-6 | ASSFGTGYEQY
TRBV2 | ASSERVDRGRMSGTEAF
TRBV24-1 | ATSDFSSGSEPELQETQY
TRBV5-4 | ASSLGQDFYGYT
TRBV28 | ASSLLDGTGTETQY
TRBV11-1 | ASSLGSGTQY
TRBV20-1 | SASFATENSPLH
TRBV14 | ASSQGREGSGNTIY
TRBV3-1/TRBV3-2 | ASSRQGGTEAF
TRBV7-2 | ASSLSKGDQPQH
TRBV10-3 | AISEGRTSGSRSTDTQY
TRBV27 | ASSLREGYGYT
TRBV19 | ASSTTGGAHQPQH
TRBV9 | ASSVGGSGASTDTQY
TRBV9 | ASSPREGVGQPQH
TRBV10-3 | AISDGTVQF
TRBV23-1 | ASTAGQTNTGELF
TRBV6-1 | ASSDLRGRTDTQY
TRBV12-3/TRBV12-4 | ASSWGVSYGYT